Following are 25 T cell receptor beta chains from one sample sequenced in a study of blood T cell repertoires in COVID-19. TCRdb's copy holds only in-frame clones and misses some; the assay was immunoSEQ multiplex PCR. This table holds around 320,000 clones, roughly nine tenths found once. Sequenced input: peripheral blood. These receptors came from a man aged 18 to 29 with active or convalescent COVID-19.

This clone was recorded only once. This rearrangement joins TRBV9 to TRBJ2-5; TRBD2 aligns across 10 bases. The CDR3 runs 17 residues. J was trimmed by 4 bases and V by 0 bases; bases with no gene match: 9. Germline lookup yields CDR1 SGDLS and CDR2 YYNGEE. DNA of the CDR3: TGTGCCAGCAGCGTAGGCGGGCTAGCGGGGGTTCGAGAGACCCAGTACTTC. It specifies CASSVGGLAGVRETQYF.

This clone came up a few times. The chain joins TRBV28 to TRBJ1-4; no reliable D call. V lost 4 bases to trimming and J lost 8 bases, with 17 bases between them. The CDR3 totals 15 residues. Germline lookup yields CDR1 MDHEN and CDR2 SYDVKM. CDR3 DNA sequence: TGTGCCAGCAGTTCGCCCTCCCGTGCAGGCGAAAAACTGTTTTTT. Its translation is CASSSPSRAGEKLFF. The variable domain in full, completed from reference TRBV28 and TRBJ1-4, reads DVKVTQSSRYLVKRTGEKVFLECVQDMDHENMFWYRQDPGLGLRLIYFSYDVKMKEKGDIPEGYSVSREKKERFSLILESASTNQTSMYLCASSSPSRAGEKLFFGSGTQLSVL.

This clone has a handful of counts. The genes are TRBV7-4 and TRBJ1-5; D is unclear. The CDR3 covers 11 residues. Germline loops: CDR1 SGHVT, CDR2 SQSDAQ. The V end was cut by 2 bases, the J end by 10 bases, with 6 bases between. The CDR3 coding sequence is TGTGCCAGCAGCTTAAATCTACCCCAGCATTTT. The encoded protein is CASSLNLPQHF.

This clone was found once. The rearrangement links TRBV6-5 to TRBJ2-7; the D gene is possibly TRBD2 (5 bases). The germline gives CDR1 MNHEY, CDR2 SVGAGI. The CDR3 loop spans 13 amino acids. Deletions cut 5 bases from V and 2 bases from J, with 10 bases between. In DNA form, the CDR3 reads TGTGCCAGCAGTCTCGGGATGACCTACGAGCAGTACTTC. Amino acid sequence: CASSLGMTYEQYF.

This chain joins TRBV30 and TRBJ2-7; D remains unclear. Per germline, CDR1 GTSNPN and CDR2 SVGIG (reference sequence). V lost 1 base, J lost 6 bases, and 4 bases lay in between. The length of the CDR3 is 10 residues. Written as DNA, the CDR3 is TGTGCCTGGAGTGCATTCGAGCAGTACTTC. This translates into CAWSAFEQYF.

The chain combines TRBV14 with TRBJ1-5, with D possibly being TRBD1 (6 bases). This CDR3 contains 13 residues. Germline loops: CDR1 SGHDN, CDR2 FVKESK. The ends were cut back, 5 bases at V and 5 bases at J, with 10 bases in the middle. The CDR3 region is CASSEGTYQPQHF. Written as DNA, the CDR3 is TGTGCCAGCAGCGAGGGGACATATCAGCCCCAGCATTTT.

J is TRBJ2-1 and V is TRBV7-3, with TRBD2 matching over 9 bases. With 2 bases clipped from V and 6 bases from J, the junction kept 5 bases outside the gene matches. This CDR3 has 15 amino acids. The germline V gene encodes CDR1 SGHTA and CDR2 FQGTGA. CDR3 region: CASSLLAGPFNEQFF. The DNA of the CDR3 is TGTGCCAGCAGCTTACTAGCGGGACCATTCAATGAGCAGTTCTTC.

The chain has TRBV7-9 and TRBJ2-6, with 10 bases that match TRBD1. The CDR3 totals 17 residues. Looked up from germline, CDR1 is SEHNR and CDR2 is FQNEAQ (reference sequence). With V trimmed by 5 bases and J by 2 bases, 6 bases remained unmatched. The CDR3 sequence: CASSRTGGVTGANVLTF. In DNA form, the CDR3 reads TGTGCCAGCAGCCGGACAGGGGGGGTCACTGGGGCCAACGTCCTGACTTTC.

The rearrangement uses TRBV11-2 and TRBJ2-1, with D possibly TRBD2 on 6 matching bases. The CDR3 totals 16 residues. Germline V gives CDR1 SGHAT, CDR2 FQNNGV. Deletions cut 4 bases from V and 0 bases from J, with 13 bases between. Here the CDR3 reads CASSYTRGNSYNEQFF. DNA for the CDR3: TGTGCCAGCAGCTACACACGGGGGAACTCCTACAATGAGCAGTTCTTC.

The V gene is TRBV7-2, the J gene TRBJ2-5, with D perhaps matching TRBD1 (6 bases). The CDR3 is made up of 15 amino acids. Looked up from germline, CDR1 is SGHTA and CDR2 is FQGNSA. V was trimmed by 3 bases and J by 2 bases, leaving 13 bases between them. The CDR3: CASSFWQGQQETQYF. CDR3 sequence (DNA): TGTGCCAGCAGCTTTTGGCAGGGACAACAAGAGACCCAGTACTTC.

The genes are TRBV9 and TRBJ2-2, with 7 bases matching TRBD2. Germline V gives CDR1 SGDLS, CDR2 YYNGEE. Trimming took 1 base from V and 5 from J; bases not matched to a gene: 2. This CDR3 region has 14 residues. The CDR3 loop is CASSVTAGTGELFF. DNA for the CDR3: TGTGCCAGCAGCGTAACAGCGGGGACCGGGGAGCTGTTTTTT.

The gene calls are TRBV4-3 and TRBJ2-7, with TRBD1 matching over 7 bases. Looked up from germline, CDR1 is LGHNA and CDR2 is YSLEER. This CDR3 region has 14 residues. V was pared by 2 bases and J by 2 bases, with 3 bases of the junction left unmatched. CDR3 nucleotide sequence: TGCGCCAGCAGCCAAAGGACAGGTCCCTACGAGCAGTACTTC. Translating gives CASSQRTGPYEQYF.

This clone was counted only a few times. This chain uses TRBV12-5 with TRBJ1-5; D remains ambiguous. The CDR3 extends over 14 amino acids. Germline V gene data show CDR1 as LGHNT and CDR2 as FRNRAP. V was pared by 5 bases and J by 6 bases, with 14 bases between. Here the CDR3 DNA reads TGTGCTAGTGGTACCGATCTCGGGGTTCAGCCCCAGCATTTT. It is translated as CASGTDLGVQPQHF.

The chain joins TRBV11-3 to TRBJ2-3, with D uncertain. V lost 1 base and J 4 bases, leaving 6 bases between the germline ends. The CDR3 extends over 13 amino acids. CDR1 is SGHNT, CDR2 YENEEA, per germline. The CDR3 region is CASSLVSADTQYF. The CDR3 DNA reads TGTGCCAGCAGCTTAGTCTCGGCAGATACGCAGTATTTT.

This rearrangement joins TRBV7-9 to TRBJ1-5, with D tentatively TRBD1 (6 bases). The V and J ends lost 5 bases and 7 bases respectively, with 15 bases between them. CDR1 is SEHNR, CDR2 FQNEAQ, per germline (reference sequence). The CDR3 is 14 amino acids. The DNA for the CDR3 is TGTGCCAGCAGCCGTACAGGGAACGGGCAGCCCCAGCATTTT. It translates to CASSRTGNGQPQHF. Full variable domain (remainder filled in from reference TRBV7-9 and TRBJ1-5): DTGVSQNPRHKITKRGQNVTFRCDPISEHNRLYWYRQTLGQGPEFLTYFQNEAQLEKSRLLSDRFSAERPKGSFSTLEIQRTEQGDSAMYLCASSRTGNGQPQHFGDGTRLSIL.

The sample holds one count of this clone. This sequence joins TRBV18 and TRBJ2-6; 11 bases match TRBD1. Germline V CDR1 and CDR2: KGHSH, LQKENI. The CDR3 is 18 amino acids. The junction had 6 bases not matched to a gene; V was cut back by 3 bases and J by 2 bases. In nucleotides, the CDR3 is TGTGCCAGCTCACCCGGGACAGGGGGATTCGCTGGGGCCAACGTCCTGACTTTC. It yields the protein CASSPGTGGFAGANVLTF.

The chain is built from TRBV5-5 and TRBJ2-3; D is uncertain. The CDR3 runs to 13 residues. Per germline, CDR1 SGHKS and CDR2 YYEKEE (reference sequence). Trimming removed 2 bases at V and 4 bases at J, with 8 bases between. The CDR3 DNA sequence: TGTGCCAGCAGCTTTATAACGGCAGATACGCAGTATTTT. Protein product: CASSFITADTQYF.

This clone was seen once. The J gene is TRBJ2-1, the V gene TRBV19, with D maybe TRBD1 (6 bases). V lost 3 bases and J lost 4, with 16 bases in between. This CDR3 region has 16 residues. The germline V gene has CDR1 LNHDA and CDR2 SQIVND (reference sequence). The CDR3 nucleotides read TGTGCCAGTAGTATGACAGGCCTCCCTCCTTACAATGAGCAGTTCTTC. Amino acids: CASSMTGLPPYNEQFF.

The chain combines TRBV13 with TRBJ2-7; 8 bases map to TRBD1. Germline assignment: CDR1 PRHDT and CDR2 FYEKMQ (reference sequence). Trimming removed 0 bases from V and 4 bases from J; junction bases left unmatched: 2. The CDR3 totals 14 residues. The CDR3 bases are TGTGCCAGCAGCTTAGGGACAGGGGTGTACGAGCAGTACTTC. Its protein is CASSLGTGVYEQYF.

Here the CDR3 reads CASSPQGRLGAFF. The DNA of the CDR3 is TGTGCCAGCAGCCCACAGGGCCGCCTTGGGGCTTTCTTT. This chain joins TRBV14 and TRBJ1-1; a weak D match, TRBD1 (6 bases). This CDR3 is built from 13 residues. Germline CDR1 is SGHDN and CDR2 is FVKESK. Trimming removed 4 bases from V and 11 bases from J, with 17 bases in between.

The rearrangement uses TRBV18 and TRBJ2-2; perhaps TRBD1 as D (5 bases). The V and J ends lost 1 base and 3 bases respectively, with 9 bases between them. CDR3 size: 15 residues. CDR1 is KGHSH and CDR2 is LQKENI in the germline V gene. This CDR3 is CASSPQGPDTGELFF. DNA for the CDR3: TGTGCCAGCTCACCACAGGGGCCAGACACCGGGGAGCTGTTTTTT.

V and J are TRBV4-1 and TRBJ2-7; TRBD2 is a possible D gene (6 bases). The germline V and J ends were trimmed by 3 bases and 6 bases, with 6 bases remaining between them. Germline V gene sequence: CDR1 MGHRA, CDR2 YSYEKL. This CDR3 is 11 amino acids long. CDR3 DNA sequence: TGCGCCAGCAGCCAGGGACTCGAGCAGTACTTC. Translation: CASSQGLEQYF.

A few counts support this clone. The J gene is TRBJ1-2, the V gene TRBV19; D call uncertain. V lost 3 bases to trimming and J lost 3 bases, with 5 bases between them. The CDR3 has 12 residues. CDR1 and CDR2 (germline): LNHDA, SQIVND (reference sequence). The CDR3 is CASSMAYYGYTF. The CDR3 DNA reads TGTGCCAGTAGTATGGCCTACTATGGCTACACCTTC.

The count of this clone is one. The chain combines TRBV27 with TRBJ2-4; D ambiguous. In germline, CDR1 is MNHEY, CDR2 SMNVEV (reference sequence). V gave up 7 bases and J gave up 3 bases, with 10 bases separating them. CDR3 length equals 13 residues. CDR3 DNA: TGTGCCAGCAATCCCGCCGGCAAAAACATTCAGTACTTC. Its protein is CASNPAGKNIQYF.

Of note for this clone: The sample carries other DNA sequences with the same CDR3. The rearrangement joins TRBV28 to TRBJ2-2, with D possibly matching TRBD2 (7 bases). Germline V gene sequence: CDR1 MDHEN, CDR2 SYDVKM. Trimming cost V 6 bases and J 6 bases, with 14 bases left between them. The CDR3 is 14 residues long. The CDR3 bases are TGTGCCAGCAGACCAAGGGGGGGGTCCGGGGAGCTGTTTTTT. Its translation is CASRPRGGSGELFF.